A single sample gave rise to the 13 T cell receptor beta chains below, sequenced in a study of cytomegalovirus exposure and HLA in healthy donors. PCR involved 60 Vbeta and 13 Jbeta primers. Sequencing used immunoSEQ multiplex PCR; TCRdb keeps in-frame clones, though not all of them. The sample lists approximately 140,000 clones; about 79% were seen once. Material for sequencing was PBMCs. These receptors were taken from a man aged 35 to 55 in good health and CMV-seropositive.

The chain carries TRBV5-1 and TRBJ2-5; D possibly corresponds to TRBD2 (5 bases). Trimming took off 4 bases at V and 4 bases at J, with 5 bases between the two ends. CDR3 size: 11 residues. Germline values: CDR1 SGHRS, CDR2 YFSETQ. The CDR3 is CASSEGETQYF. The CDR3 coding sequence is TGCGCCAGCAGCGAGGGAGAGACCCAGTACTTC. Combining the CDR3 with reference TRBV5-1 and TRBJ2-5 gives the whole variable domain KAGVTQTPRYLIKTRGQQVTLSCSPISGHRSVSWYQQTPGQGLQFLFEYFSETQRNKGNFPGRFSGRQFSNSRSEMNVSTLELGDSALYLCASSEGETQYFGPGTRLLVL.

This clone appeared a single time. The J gene is TRBJ2-7, the V gene TRBV5-6; no reliable D call. V lost 0 bases and J lost 1, with 8 bases in between. The CDR3 is 14 residues long. Germline values: CDR1 SGHDT, CDR2 YYEEEE. The DNA for the CDR3 is TGTGCCAGCAGCTTGGCCGGTCGTTCCTACGAGCAGTACTTC. Its translation: CASSLAGRSYEQYF.

This clone has just a few counts. Written as DNA, the CDR3 is TGCGCCAGCATGCGGGAGTCCTACAATGAGCAGTTCTTC. Translated, it gives CASMRESYNEQFF. The gene calls are TRBV5-1 and TRBJ2-1; 7 bases are a match to TRBD2. The CDR3 runs to 13 residues. Trimming at V came to 6 bases and at J to 1 base, leaving 1 base not matched to a gene. Per the germline V gene, CDR1 is SGHRS and CDR2 is YFSETQ.

The V call is TRBV5-1, the J call TRBJ1-4; D may be TRBD1 (6 bases). The V end lost 4 bases, the J end lost 8 bases, and 21 bases lay between the germline ends. Germline loops: CDR1 SGHRS, CDR2 YFSETQ. This CDR3 has 16 residues. In DNA, the CDR3 is TGCGCCAGCAGCCGTACCCAGGGGACCATGGGAGAAAAACTGTTTTTT. Translation gives CASSRTQGTMGEKLFF.

The chain uses TRBV2 and TRBJ2-6; D is undetermined. V was pared by 4 bases and J by 0 bases, with 4 bases between. This CDR3 region has 14 residues. The V gene's germline CDR1 is SNHLY and CDR2 FYNNEI. CDR3 region: CASSARSGANVLTF. Here the CDR3 DNA reads TGTGCCAGCAGTGCCCGCTCTGGGGCCAACGTCCTGACTTTC.

Details on this clone: At one end, the junction sequence differs from germline, possibly due to a read error. The V call is TRBV7-9, the J call TRBJ2-3; perhaps TRBD1 as D (5 bases). Germline loops: CDR1 SEHNR, CDR2 FQNEAQ (reference sequence). This CDR3 spans 16 amino acids. For the CDR3, the DNA is TGTTCCAGCAGCTTAGGTGGGGCAGGCGCCACAGATACGCAGTATTTT. Protein product: CSSSLGGAGATDTQYF.

The J gene is TRBJ2-1, the V gene TRBV7-9; unclear D gene. The length of the CDR3 is 14 residues. Germline-derived CDR1 and CDR2 are SEHNR and FQNEAQ (reference sequence). V was trimmed by 0 bases and J by 9 bases, leaving 12 bases between them. The CDR3 region has the DNA TGTGCCAGCAGCTTAGCGTCTAGGTACGGTGAGCAGTTCTTC. Translation: CASSLASRYGEQFF.

This chain connects TRBV11-3 to TRBJ2-7; possibly TRBD2 for D (5 bases). Germline values: CDR1 SGHNT, CDR2 YENEEA. With 0 bases removed from V and 3 bases from J, the gap between germline ends came to 9 bases. The CDR3 has 14 residues. CDR3 in DNA: TGTGCCAGCAGCTTAGAGGACTCGGTCTACGAGCAGTACTTC. It translates to CASSLEDSVYEQYF.

This clone is categorized as medium-sized. The chain combines TRBV10-2 with TRBJ2-7; possibly TRBD1 for D (5 bases). V was clipped by 5 bases and J by 3 bases, with 8 bases between them. The CDR3 is 12 residues long. Per the germline V gene, CDR1 is WSHSY and CDR2 is SAAADI. The CDR3: CASSSGFYEQYF. The CDR3 DNA follows: TGCGCCAGCAGTTCAGGGTTCTACGAGCAGTACTTC.

The chain uses TRBV5-6 and TRBJ2-5, with D possibly TRBD2 on 5 matching bases. Trimming took 3 bases from V and 7 from J, leaving 7 bases between them. Germline assignment: CDR1 SGHDT and CDR2 YYEEEE. The CDR3 sequence is 11 residues long. The CDR3 coding sequence is TGTGCCAGCAGCTACGGAGGGACCCAGTACTTC. It encodes CASSYGGTQYF.

This clone was detected a few times. The J gene is TRBJ1-2, the V gene TRBV4-3, with D uncertain. The CDR3 loop spans 15 amino acids. The V and J ends lost 4 bases and 2 bases respectively, with 14 bases between them. The germline V gene has CDR1 LGHNA and CDR2 YSLEER. Written as DNA, the CDR3 is TGCGCCAGCAGCCGGAGGGTCTATGCCAACTATGGCTACACCTTC. Translated, it gives CASSRRVYANYGYTF.

With respect to this clone: Other DNA sequences within the sample encode an identical CDR3. This chain connects TRBV9 to TRBJ1-1, with 7 positions matching TRBD1. V shed 4 bases, J shed 1 base, and the junction held 1 base outside the gene matches. CDR1 and CDR2 from the germline V gene are SGDLS and YYNGEE. This CDR3 region has 13 residues. The CDR3 loop is CASSPGGNTEAFF. Here the CDR3 DNA reads TGTGCCAGCAGCCCAGGGGGGAACACTGAAGCTTTCTTT.

The V call is TRBV7-2, the J call TRBJ2-7; 13 bases map to TRBD2. This CDR3 contains 15 residues. In germline, CDR1 is SGHTA, CDR2 FQGNSA. Germline trimming cut 5 bases from V and 0 bases from J; bases unmatched to any gene: 1. The CDR3 region has the DNA TGTGCCAGCAGCACTAGCGGGGGGGCCTCCTACGAGCAGTACTTC. Translation gives CASSTSGGASYEQYF.